This T cell receptor beta chain stems from a study of identical twins. Points from the study as a whole: Compared with models, monozygotic twins showed more out-of-frame TCR alpha sharing.

This clonotype turned up a few times. Its antigen is undetermined. Germline CDR1 reads LGHDT; CDR2 reads YNNKEL (reference sequence). The length of the CDR3 is 18 residues. The V end lost 7 bases, the J end lost 1 base, and 26 bases lay between the germline ends. TCRdb analysed the 5' RACE reads with MiXCR anew, one entry per CDR3 protein. Among 200,000 to 250,000 distinct CDR3 sequences listed, over 5.5% were seen once. This same sample was also taken into another study, of T cells expressing NK-cell markers.

This TCR was recovered from a woman aged 18-35 years in good health. The V and J genes are TRBV3-1 and TRBJ2-7, with D hard to call. The sequenced sample consisted of CD8+ T cells sorted from blood. CDR3 in amino acids: CASTLQGGEGITSYEQYF. DNA of the CDR3: TGTGCCAGCACCCTCCAAGGCGGAGAAGGGATTACATCCTACGAGCAGTACTTC.